The 6 T cell receptor beta chains below come from one sample, sequenced in a study of blood T cell repertoires in COVID-19 (TCRdb year 2020). Library creation used the immunoSEQ multiplex PCR assay. Here the immuneACCESS table is served through TCRdb, limited to in-frame sequences with V and J called. Missing clones are a known gap in these copies; in checked studies unresolved V genes cover under half, and the rest lacks a known reason. This sample has 350,000 to 500,000 clones in its table, and approximately 91% of those were observed once. The ten largest make up roughly 1.4% of the sample. Sample: PBMCs or T cells enriched from blood (not recorded which). The receptors were sampled from a woman aged 18 to 35 who had been exposed to COVID-19.

The V call is TRBV23-1, the J call TRBJ2-1, with 8 bases matching TRBD1. TRBV23-1 is an open reading frame, and its role is uncertain. V trimming: 7 bases; J trimming: 6 bases; junction bases outside the gene matches: 2. This CDR3 has 12 amino acids. For the CDR3, the DNA is TGCGCCAGCACCACAGGGGGCAATGAGCAGTTCTTC. The encoded protein is CASTTGGNEQFF.

There are a few counts of this clone. V and J are TRBV4-1 and TRBJ1-5, with 7 bases identical to TRBD1. Germline loops: CDR1 MGHRA, CDR2 YSYEKL. CDR3 length equals 18 residues. Trimming at V came to 3 bases and at J to 0 bases, leaving 11 bases not matched to a gene. The CDR3 spells CASSQMGQQKYSNQPQHF. The CDR3 nucleotides read TGCGCCAGCAGCCAGATGGGACAGCAAAAATATAGCAATCAGCCCCAGCATTTT.

The V and J genes are TRBV27 and TRBJ2-7; D possibly corresponds to TRBD2 (6 bases). Trimming left V 3 bases short and J 6 bases short, with 15 bases between. This CDR3 is built from 14 residues. Germline CDR1 reads MNHEY; CDR2 reads SMNVEV (reference sequence). CDR3 sequence reads: CASSLGGVVVEQYF. The CDR3 DNA is TGTGCCAGCAGTTTGGGAGGAGTAGTGGTCGAGCAGTACTTC.

The chain couples TRBV5-1 to TRBJ2-7; no definite D call. V was clipped by 4 bases and J by 1 base, with 12 bases between them. This CDR3 is 14 amino acids long. Germline lookup yields CDR1 SGHRS and CDR2 YFSETQ. The CDR3 DNA reads TGCGCCAGCAGCAAAATCGGGTATTCCTACGAGCAGTACTTC. This encodes CASSKIGYSYEQYF.

V and J are TRBV7-2 and TRBJ2-1, with no clear D. The germline V and J ends were trimmed by 3 bases and 7 bases, with 19 bases remaining between them. This CDR3 is built from 16 residues. Per germline, CDR1 SGHTA and CDR2 FQGNSA. The CDR3 spells CASSFMRPVAANEQFF. CDR3 DNA sequence: TGTGCCAGCAGCTTCATGAGGCCGGTAGCCGCAAATGAGCAGTTCTTC.

This clone was counted a single time. The sample has other DNA sequences that encode this CDR3 too. The chain combines TRBV11-2 with TRBJ2-7; no clear D. The germline V and J ends were trimmed by 1 base and 1 base, with 8 bases remaining between them. The CDR3 is 14 residues long. CDR1 and CDR2 from the germline V gene are SGHAT and FQNNGV. The DNA for the CDR3 is TGTGCCAGCAGCTTAGTTCCCGGGTCCTACGAGCAGTACTTC. Translated: CASSLVPGSYEQYF.